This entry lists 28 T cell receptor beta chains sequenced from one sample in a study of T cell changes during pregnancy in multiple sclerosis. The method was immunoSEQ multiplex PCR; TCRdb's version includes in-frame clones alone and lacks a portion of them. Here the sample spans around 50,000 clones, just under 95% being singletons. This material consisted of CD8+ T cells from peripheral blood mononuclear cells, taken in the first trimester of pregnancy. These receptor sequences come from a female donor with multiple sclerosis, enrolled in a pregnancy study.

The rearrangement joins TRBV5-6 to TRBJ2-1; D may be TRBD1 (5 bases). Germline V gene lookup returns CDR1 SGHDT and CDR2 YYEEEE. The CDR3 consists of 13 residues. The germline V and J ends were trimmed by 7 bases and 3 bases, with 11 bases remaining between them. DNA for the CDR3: TGTGCCAGCTCGAGACAGAACTACAATGAGCAGTTCTTC. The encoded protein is CASSRQNYNEQFF.

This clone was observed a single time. CDR3 DNA: TGTGCCAGCAGCTTAGCCAGCCTCCGACTAGCGGGGAACACCGGGGAGCTGTTTTTT. Its translation: CASSLASLRLAGNTGELFF. The rearrangement joins TRBV7-8 to TRBJ2-2; TRBD2 aligns across 10 bases. Trimming removed 0 bases from V and 1 base from J; junction bases left unmatched: 8. The V gene's germline CDR1 is SGHVS and CDR2 FQNEAQ. The CDR3 loop spans 19 amino acids.

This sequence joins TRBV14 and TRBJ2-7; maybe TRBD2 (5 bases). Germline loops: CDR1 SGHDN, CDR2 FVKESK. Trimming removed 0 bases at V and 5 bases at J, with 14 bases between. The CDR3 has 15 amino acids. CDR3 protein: CASSQEAAYSHEQYF. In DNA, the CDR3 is TGTGCCAGCAGCCAAGAAGCGGCCTACAGCCACGAGCAGTACTTC. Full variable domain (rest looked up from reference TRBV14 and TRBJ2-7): EAGVTQFPSHSVIEKGQTVTLRCDPISGHDNLYWYRRVMGKEIKFLLHFVKESKQDESGMPNNRFLAERTGGTYSTLKVQPAELEDSGVYFCASSQEAAYSHEQYFGPGTRLTVT.

CDR3 in DNA: TGTGCCAGCAGCCAATTCTCCGCAGGGGACGGTTTTGGTGATGAGCAGTTCTTC. Protein: CASSQFSAGDGFGDEQFF. The genes are TRBV4-2 and TRBJ2-1, with D possibly being TRBD1 (6 bases). Germline CDR1 and CDR2: LGHNA and YNFKEQ. The V gene lost 2 bases and the J gene lost 8 bases, with 25 bases spanning the gap. The CDR3 length is 18 residues.

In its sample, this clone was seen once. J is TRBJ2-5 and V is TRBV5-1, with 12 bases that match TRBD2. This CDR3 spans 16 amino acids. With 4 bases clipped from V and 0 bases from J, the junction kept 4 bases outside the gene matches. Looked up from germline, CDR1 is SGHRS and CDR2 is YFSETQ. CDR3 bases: TGCGCCAGCAGCCACGGGACTAGCGGGTACCAAGAGACCCAGTACTTC. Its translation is CASSHGTSGYQETQYF.

CDR3: CASSFLTGTNTGELFF. CDR3 DNA sequence: TGTGCCAGCAGCTTTTTGACAGGGACGAACACCGGGGAGCTGTTTTTT. The J gene is TRBJ2-2, the V gene TRBV5-6; 7 bases line up with TRBD1. This CDR3 comprises 16 residues. CDR1 is SGHDT and CDR2 is YYEEEE in the germline V gene. With 2 bases clipped from V and 0 bases from J, the junction kept 4 bases outside the gene matches.

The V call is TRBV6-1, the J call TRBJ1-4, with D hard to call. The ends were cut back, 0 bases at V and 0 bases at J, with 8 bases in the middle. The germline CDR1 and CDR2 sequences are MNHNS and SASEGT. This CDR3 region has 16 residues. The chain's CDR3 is CASSEATAPTNEKLFF. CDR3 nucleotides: TGTGCCAGCAGTGAAGCCACAGCCCCAACTAATGAAAAACTGTTTTTT.

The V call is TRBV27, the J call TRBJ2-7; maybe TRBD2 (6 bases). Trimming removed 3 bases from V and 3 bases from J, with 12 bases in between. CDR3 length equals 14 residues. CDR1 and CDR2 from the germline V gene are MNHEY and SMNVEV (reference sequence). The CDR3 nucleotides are TGTGCCAGCAGTTTCGGACCGGAGGGCTACGAGCAGTACTTC. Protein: CASSFGPEGYEQYF.

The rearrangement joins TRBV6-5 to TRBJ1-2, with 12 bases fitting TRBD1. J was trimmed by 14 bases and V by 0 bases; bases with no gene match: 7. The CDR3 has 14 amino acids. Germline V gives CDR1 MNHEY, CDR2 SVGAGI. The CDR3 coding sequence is TGTGCCAGCAGTTACTCGGGGACAGGGGGCGCTTGGACCTTC. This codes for CASSYSGTGGAWTF.

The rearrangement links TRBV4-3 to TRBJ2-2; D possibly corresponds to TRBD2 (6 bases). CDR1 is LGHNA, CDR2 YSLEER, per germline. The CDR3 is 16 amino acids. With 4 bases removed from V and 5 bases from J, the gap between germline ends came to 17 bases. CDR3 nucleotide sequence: TGCGCCAGCAGCCCCACCGGGACTCGACCAACCGGGGAGCTGTTTTTT. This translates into CASSPTGTRPTGELFF.

CDR3 loop: CASSLYLELTIAKNIQYF. DNA of the CDR3: TGCGCCAGCAGTCTATATTTAGAACTAACTATAGCCAAAAACATTCAGTACTTC. The gene calls are TRBV23-1 and TRBJ2-4; D is ambiguous. TRBV23-1 is classed as an ORF, of uncertain function. The length of the CDR3 is 18 residues. V lost 4 bases and J 0 bases, leaving 19 bases between the germline ends.

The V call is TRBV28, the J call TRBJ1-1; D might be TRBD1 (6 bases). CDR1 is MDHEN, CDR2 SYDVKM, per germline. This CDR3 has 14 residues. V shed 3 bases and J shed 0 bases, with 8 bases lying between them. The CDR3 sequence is CASSLGAMNTEAFF. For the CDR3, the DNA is TGTGCCAGCAGTTTGGGGGCGATGAACACTGAAGCTTTCTTT. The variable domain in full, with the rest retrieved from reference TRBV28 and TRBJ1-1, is DVKVTQSSRYLVKRTGEKVFLECVQDMDHENMFWYRQDPGLGLRLIYFSYDVKMKEKGDIPEGYSVSREKKERFSLILESASTNQTSMYLCASSLGAMNTEAFFGQGTRLTVV.

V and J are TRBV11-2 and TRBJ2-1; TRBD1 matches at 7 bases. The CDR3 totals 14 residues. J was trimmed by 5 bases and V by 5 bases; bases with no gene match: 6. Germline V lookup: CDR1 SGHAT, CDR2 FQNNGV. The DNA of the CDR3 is TGTGCCAGCAGCGGGCGACAGGGTCACAATGAGCAGTTCTTC. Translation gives CASSGRQGHNEQFF.

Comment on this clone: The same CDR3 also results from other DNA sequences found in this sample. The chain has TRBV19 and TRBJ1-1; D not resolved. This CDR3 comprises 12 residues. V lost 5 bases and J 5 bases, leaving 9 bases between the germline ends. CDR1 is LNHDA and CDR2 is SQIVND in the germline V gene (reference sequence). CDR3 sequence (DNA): TGTGCCAGTAGTCCTCCGGGGACTGAAGCTTTCTTT. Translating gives CASSPPGTEAFF.

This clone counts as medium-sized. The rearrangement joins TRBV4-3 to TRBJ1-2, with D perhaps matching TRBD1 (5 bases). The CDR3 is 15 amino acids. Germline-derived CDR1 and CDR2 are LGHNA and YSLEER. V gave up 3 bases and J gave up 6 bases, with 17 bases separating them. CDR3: CASSHDVTGLDGYTF. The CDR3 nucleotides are TGCGCCAGCAGCCATGATGTTACGGGACTCGATGGCTACACCTTC.

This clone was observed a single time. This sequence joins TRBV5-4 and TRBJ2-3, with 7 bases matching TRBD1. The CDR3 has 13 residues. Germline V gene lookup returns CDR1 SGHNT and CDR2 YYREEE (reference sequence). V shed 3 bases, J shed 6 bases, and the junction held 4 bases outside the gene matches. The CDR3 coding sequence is TGTGCCAGCAGCTCAAGACAGGGCGATACGCAGTATTTT. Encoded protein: CASSSRQGDTQYF.

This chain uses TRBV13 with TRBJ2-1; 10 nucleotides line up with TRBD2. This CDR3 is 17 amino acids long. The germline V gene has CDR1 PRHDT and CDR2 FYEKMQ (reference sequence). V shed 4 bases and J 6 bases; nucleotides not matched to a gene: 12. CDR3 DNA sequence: TGTGCCAGCAGCTCCACCCGCGGGACTAGCGAGGGCAATGAGCAGTTCTTC. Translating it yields CASSSTRGTSEGNEQFF.

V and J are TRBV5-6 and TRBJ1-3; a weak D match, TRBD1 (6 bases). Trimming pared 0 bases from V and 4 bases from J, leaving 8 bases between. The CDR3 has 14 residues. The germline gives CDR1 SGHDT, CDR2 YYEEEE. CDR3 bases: TGTGCCAGCAGCTTGGGGACAGTCGGAAACACCATATATTTT. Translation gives CASSLGTVGNTIYF.

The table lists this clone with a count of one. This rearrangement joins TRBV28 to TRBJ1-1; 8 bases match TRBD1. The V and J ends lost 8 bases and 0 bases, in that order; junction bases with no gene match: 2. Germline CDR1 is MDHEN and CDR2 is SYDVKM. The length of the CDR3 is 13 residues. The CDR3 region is CASGDRMNTEAFF. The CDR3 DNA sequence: TGTGCCAGCGGGGACAGGATGAACACTGAAGCTTTCTTT.

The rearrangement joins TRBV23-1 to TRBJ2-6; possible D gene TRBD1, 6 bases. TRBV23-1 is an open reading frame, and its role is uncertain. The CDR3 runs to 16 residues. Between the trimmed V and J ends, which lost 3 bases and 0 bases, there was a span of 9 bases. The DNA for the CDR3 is TGCGCCAGCAGTCAGGACAGAATCTCTGGGGCCAACGTCCTGACTTTC. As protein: CASSQDRISGANVLTF.

The CDR3 DNA reads TGTGCCATCAGTGAGTCGATTCGAGCGGGAGGCGAGCAGTACTTC. This translates into CAISESIRAGGEQYF. V gene TRBV10-3 combines with J gene TRBJ2-7, with 9 bases aligning to TRBD2. Germline loops: CDR1 ENHRY, CDR2 SYGVKD. V lost 0 bases, J lost 6 bases, and 6 bases stayed unmatched. The CDR3 consists of 15 residues.

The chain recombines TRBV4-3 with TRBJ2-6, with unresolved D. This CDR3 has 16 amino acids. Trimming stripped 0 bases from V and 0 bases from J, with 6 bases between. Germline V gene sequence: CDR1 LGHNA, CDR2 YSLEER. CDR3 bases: TGCGCCAGCAGCCAAGAATGGAGCTCTGGGGCCAACGTCCTGACTTTC. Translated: CASSQEWSSGANVLTF.

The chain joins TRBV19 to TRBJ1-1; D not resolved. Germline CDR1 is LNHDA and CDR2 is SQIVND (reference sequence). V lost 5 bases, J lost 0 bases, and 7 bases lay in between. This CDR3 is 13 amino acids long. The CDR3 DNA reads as TGTGCCAGTAGTCTCAGTATGAACACTGAAGCTTTCTTT. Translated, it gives CASSLSMNTEAFF.

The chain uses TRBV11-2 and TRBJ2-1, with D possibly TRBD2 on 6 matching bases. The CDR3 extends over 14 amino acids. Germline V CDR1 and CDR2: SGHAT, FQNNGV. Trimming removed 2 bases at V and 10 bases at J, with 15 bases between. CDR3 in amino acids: CASSLSLADSEQFF. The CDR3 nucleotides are TGTGCCAGCAGCTTATCACTAGCTGACAGCGAGCAGTTCTTC.

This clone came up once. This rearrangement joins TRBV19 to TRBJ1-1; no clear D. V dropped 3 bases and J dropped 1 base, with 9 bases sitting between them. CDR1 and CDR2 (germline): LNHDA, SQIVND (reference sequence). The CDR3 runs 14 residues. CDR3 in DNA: TGTGCCAGTAGTATTGGGCAGCCGAACACTGAAGCTTTCTTT. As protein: CASSIGQPNTEAFF.

The CDR3 is CASSVGGAGANVLTF. The CDR3 nucleotides read TGTGCCAGCAGCGTAGGAGGAGCTGGGGCCAACGTCCTGACTTTC. The rearrangement uses TRBV9 and TRBJ2-6; D unresolved. The CDR3 has 15 amino acids. The germline V and J ends were trimmed by 0 bases and 2 bases, with 6 bases remaining between them. CDR1 SGDLS and CDR2 YYNGEE come from the germline V gene.

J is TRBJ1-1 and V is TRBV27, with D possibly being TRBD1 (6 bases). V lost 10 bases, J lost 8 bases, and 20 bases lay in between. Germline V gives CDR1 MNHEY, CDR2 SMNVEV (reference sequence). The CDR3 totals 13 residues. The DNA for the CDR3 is TGTGCCAACAGCTTTGCCACAGGGTCGGAAGCTTTCTTT. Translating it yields CANSFATGSEAFF.

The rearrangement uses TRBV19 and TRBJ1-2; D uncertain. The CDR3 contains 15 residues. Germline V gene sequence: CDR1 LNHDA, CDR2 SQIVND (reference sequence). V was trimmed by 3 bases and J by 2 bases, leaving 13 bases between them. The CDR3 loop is CASSITVPPNYGYTF. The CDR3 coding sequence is TGTGCCAGTAGTATTACGGTCCCCCCCAACTATGGCTACACCTTC.